Listed below are T cell receptor beta chains from one sample, sequenced in a study of T cell responses to AZD1222 COVID-19 vaccine. TCRdb keeps only in-frame clones here, not all; method: immunoSEQ multiplex PCR. In the table there are fewer than 300,000 clones, more than 80% of which are singletons. Specimen: peripheral blood, collected on day 0 of AZD1222 vaccination. The receptors originated from an adult in good health. Both conserved end residues are part of each CDR3. The D gene is left open where the match is weak. Clone size is not always given. Where it is, it says once, few, many or a class for expanded clones.

abundance	j_gene	v_gene	d_gene	CDR3nt	CDR3aa
-	TRBJ2-7	TRBV29-1	-	TGCAGCGTTGTTACTCGGTTTAGTTCCATTACCTACGAGCAGTACTTC	CSVVTRFSSITYEQYF
-	TRBJ1-2	TRBV5-6	TRBD1	TGTGCCAGCAGCTTGGTAGCGGGACAGGGAGATGGCTACACCTTC	CASSLVAGQGDGYTF
-	TRBJ2-1	TRBV24-1	-	TGTGCCACCACCGGGGCCGGAGGCTCCTACAATGAGCAGTTCTTC	CATTGAGGSYNEQFF
-	TRBJ1-2	TRBV6-2/TRBV6-3	-	TGTGCCAGCGGTTATGATGGCTACACCTTC	CASGYDGYTF
-	TRBJ2-7	TRBV5-1	TRBD1	TGCGCCAGCAGCTTCACAGGGGAGAGCTCCTACGAGCAGTACTTC	CASSFTGESSYEQYF
-	TRBJ2-2	TRBV23-1	TRBD1	TGCGCCAGCAGTCTTCCGGGCGGGACAGGGACCCCGAACACCGGGGAGCTGTTTTTT	CASSLPGGTGTPNTGELFF
-	TRBJ1-2	TRBV5-1	-	TGCGCCAGCAGCATCGCCGGGACACTGAACTATGGCTACACCTTC	CASSIAGTLNYGYTF
-	TRBJ2-3	TRBV29-1	-	TGCAGCGTTGATGGTGGCACAGATACGCAGTATTTT	CSVDGGTDTQYF
-	TRBJ2-3	TRBV25-1	-	TGTGCCAGCTCCAGGGTACACACAGATACGCAGTATTTT	CASSRVHTDTQYF
-	TRBJ1-2	TRBV29-1	-	TGCAGCGTCGCGGACCCCTCGGCAGGCTATGGCTACACCTTC	CSVADPSAGYGYTF
-	TRBJ1-6	TRBV18	-	TGTGCCAGCTCACTCTCGGGTCGCGAGGGTTCACCCCTCCACTTT	CASSLSGREGSPLHF
-	TRBJ2-2	TRBV27	TRBD2	TGTGCCAGCAGTCCCCCTCCTAGCGGGGCCACCGGGGAGCTGTTTTTT	CASSPPPSGATGELFF
-	TRBJ1-1	TRBV9	TRBD1	TGTGCCAGCAGCGTCAGTCCCGGGACAGGGACGAACACTGAAGCTTTCTTT	CASSVSPGTGTNTEAFF
-	TRBJ1-4	TRBV27	TRBD1	TGTGCCAGCAGTTACCTCGGACAGGGAAAACTGTTTTTT	CASSYLGQGKLFF
-	TRBJ2-1	TRBV9	-	TGTGCCAGCAGCGTAAGTGGCTCCAGGGATGAGCAGTTCTTC	CASSVSGSRDEQFF
-	TRBJ1-1	TRBV20-1	-	TGCAGTGTTAGTGCGCCCGGGGGGCACACTGAAGCTTTCTTT	CSVSAPGGHTEAFF
-	TRBJ1-2	TRBV5-4	-	TGTGCCAGCAGCTCGGGTTCTAACTATGGCTACACCTTC	CASSSGSNYGYTF
-	TRBJ1-3	TRBV3-1/TRBV3-2	-	TGTGCCAGCAGCCAAGGTGGGGTCTCTGGAAACACCATATATTTT	CASSQGGVSGNTIYF
-	TRBJ1-5	TRBV5-6	-	TGTGCCAGCAGCTTGGCCGGAAGGTCTAGTCAGCCCCAGCATTTT	CASSLAGRSSQPQHF
-	TRBJ1-1	TRBV19	-	TGTGCCAGTAGTTGGGGAAACAGGGCGAACACTGAAGCTTTCTTT	CASSWGNRANTEAFF
-	TRBJ2-1	TRBV28	-	TGTGCCAGCACCGTTAGGAGAAACAATGAGCAGTTCTTC	CASTVRRNNEQFF
-	TRBJ1-2	TRBV4-2	-	TGTGCCAGCAGCCAAGTCCCCGGCAGGGCCTATGGCTACACCTTC	CASSQVPGRAYGYTF
-	TRBJ2-1	TRBV21-1	-	TGTGCCAGCAGCAAACGGGGGATGAGCTCCTACAATGAGCAGTTCTTC	CASSKRGMSSYNEQFF
-	TRBJ1-2	TRBV6-1	-	TGTGCCAGCAGTGAAATTCTTAACTATGGCTACACCTTC	CASSEILNYGYTF
-	TRBJ2-7	TRBV11-2	-	TGTGCCAGCAGCTTAGAGGGGCGGTACGAGCAGTACTTC	CASSLEGRYEQYF
-	TRBJ1-2	TRBV28	TRBD1	TGTGCCACCGGACAGGGGGCCGTCTATGGCTACACCTTC	CATGQGAVYGYTF
-	TRBJ2-2	TRBV9	-	TGTGCCAGCAGCTTAGTAGGGGCCGGGGAGCTGTTTTTT	CASSLVGAGELFF
few	TRBJ2-1	TRBV19	-	TGTGCCAGTAGTAAGGGGCTCCGCAACCCCTACAATGAGCAGTTCTTC	CASSKGLRNPYNEQFF
-	TRBJ2-7	TRBV9	-	TGTGCCAGCAGTACGGGAGGTAGGGGGCTCGAGCAGTACTTC	CASSTGGRGLEQYF
-	TRBJ2-7	TRBV11-2	TRBD1	TGTGCCAGCAGCTCCGACAGGGGATCCTACGAGCAGTACTTC	CASSSDRGSYEQYF
-	TRBJ2-1	TRBV6-2/TRBV6-3	-	TGTGCCAGCAGCCGCGACTCCTACAATGAGCAGTTCTTC	CASSRDSYNEQFF
-	TRBJ1-2	TRBV6-5	TRBD1	TGTGCCAGCAGAGGACAGGGGGGCGGCTACACCTTC	CASRGQGGGYTF
-	TRBJ1-3	TRBV19	-	TGTGCCAGGGGAGGGCTCGAGGGCCTGAGGTGCGGTTCTGGAAACACCATATATTTT	CARGGLEGLRCGSGNTIYF
once	TRBJ1-6	TRBV6-5	TRBD1	TGTGCCAGCAGTTACGAAGGGACAGCTAATTCACCCCTCCACTTT	CASSYEGTANSPLHF
-	TRBJ2-7	TRBV30	-	TGTGCCTGGAGTGTCGGGGGAGGAGGCGAGCAGTACTTC	CAWSVGGGGEQYF
-	TRBJ1-1	TRBV11-1	TRBD1	TGTGCCACGGGCCCCGGGACAGGGTTCACTGAAGCTTTCTTT	CATGPGTGFTEAFF
-	TRBJ1-1	TRBV6-5	-	TGTGCCAGCAGTTACTTAAGTAGCCTGAACACTGAAGCTTTCTTT	CASSYLSSLNTEAFF
-	TRBJ1-3	TRBV28	TRBD1	TGTGCCAGCAGTCCTTCAGGGTACAGGGGGCTAGGAAACACCATATATTTT	CASSPSGYRGLGNTIYF
-	TRBJ1-3	TRBV4-3	-	TGCGCCAGCAGCCCGACCTCCTCTGGAAACACCATATATTTT	CASSPTSSGNTIYF
-	TRBJ1-5	TRBV6-1	-	TGTGCCAGCAGTGAAGGGGCAGGGCAGCAGCCCCAGCATTTT	CASSEGAGQQPQHF
-	TRBJ1-6	TRBV14	-	TGTGCCAGCAGCCAAGGCCGCGAGTATTCACCCCTCCACTTT	CASSQGREYSPLHF
-	TRBJ2-7	TRBV24-1	-	TGTGCCACCAGTGATTTGAAAACATCGGGGAACATGCCCTACGAGCAGTACTTC	CATSDLKTSGNMPYEQYF